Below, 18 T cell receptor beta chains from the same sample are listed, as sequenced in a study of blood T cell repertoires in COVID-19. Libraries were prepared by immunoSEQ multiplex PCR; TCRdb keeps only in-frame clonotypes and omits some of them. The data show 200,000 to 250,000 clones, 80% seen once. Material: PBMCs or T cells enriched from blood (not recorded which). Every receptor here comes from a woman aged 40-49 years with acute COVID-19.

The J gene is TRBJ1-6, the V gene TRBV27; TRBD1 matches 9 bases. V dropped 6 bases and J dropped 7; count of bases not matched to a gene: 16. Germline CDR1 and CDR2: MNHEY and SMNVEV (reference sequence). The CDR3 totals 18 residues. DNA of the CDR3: TGTGCCAGCAGAACCTCTTGGACAGGGGAGAGGAAAAATTCACCCCTCCACTTT. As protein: CASRTSWTGERKNSPLHF.

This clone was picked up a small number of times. The CDR3 loop reads CASSHRTVKGEKLFF. For the CDR3, the DNA is TGTGCCAGCAGCCACAGGACAGTGAAAGGTGAAAAACTGTTTTTT. The chain is built from TRBV11-1 and TRBJ1-4, with TRBD1 as a possible D gene (6 bases). V lost 5 bases and J 7 bases, leaving 17 bases between the germline ends. Germline assignment: CDR1 SGHAT and CDR2 FQDESV (reference sequence). The CDR3 runs to 15 residues.

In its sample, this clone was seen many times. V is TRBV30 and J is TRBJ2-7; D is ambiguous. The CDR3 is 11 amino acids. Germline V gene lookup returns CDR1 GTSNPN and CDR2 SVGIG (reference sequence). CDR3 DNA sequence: TGTGCGGTCAGGTCTTTAGGCGAGCAGTACTTC. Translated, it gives CAVRSLGEQYF.

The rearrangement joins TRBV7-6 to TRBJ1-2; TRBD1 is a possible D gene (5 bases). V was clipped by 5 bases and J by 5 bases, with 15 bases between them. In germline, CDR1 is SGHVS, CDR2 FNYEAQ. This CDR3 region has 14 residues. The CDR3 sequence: CASSPRQGGYGYTF. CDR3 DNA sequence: TGTGCCAGCAGCCCCCGGCAGGGAGGGTATGGCTACACCTTC. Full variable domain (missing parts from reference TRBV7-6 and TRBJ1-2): GAGVSQSPRYKVTKRGQDVALRCDPISGHVSLYWYRQALGQGPEFLTYFNYEAQQDKSGLPNDRFSAERPEGSISTLTIQRTEQRDSAMYRCASSPRQGGYGYTFGSGTRLTVV.

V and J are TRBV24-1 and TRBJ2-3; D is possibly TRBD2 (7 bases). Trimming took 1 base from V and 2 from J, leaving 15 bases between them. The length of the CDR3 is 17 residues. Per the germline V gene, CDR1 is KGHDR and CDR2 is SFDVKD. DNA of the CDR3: TGTGCCACCAGTGATTTCCGGGGGAGGGGGTACACAGATACGCAGTATTTT. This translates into CATSDFRGRGYTDTQYF.

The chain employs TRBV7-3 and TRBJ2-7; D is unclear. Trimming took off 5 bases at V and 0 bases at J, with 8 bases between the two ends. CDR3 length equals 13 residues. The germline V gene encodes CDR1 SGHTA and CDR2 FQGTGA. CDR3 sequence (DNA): TGTGCCAGCAGCCCCCTTCCCTCCTACGAGCAGTACTTC. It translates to CASSPLPSYEQYF.

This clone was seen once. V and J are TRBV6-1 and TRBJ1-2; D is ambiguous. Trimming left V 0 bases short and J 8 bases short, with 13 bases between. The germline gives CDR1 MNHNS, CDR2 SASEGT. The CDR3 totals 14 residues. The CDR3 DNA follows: TGTGCCAGCAGTGAAGCGCAGTACCGGGGAGGCTACACCTTC. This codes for CASSEAQYRGGYTF.

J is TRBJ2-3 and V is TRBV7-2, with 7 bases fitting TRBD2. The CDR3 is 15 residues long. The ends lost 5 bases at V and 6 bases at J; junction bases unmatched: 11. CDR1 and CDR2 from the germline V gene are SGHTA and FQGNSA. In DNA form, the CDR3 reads TGTGCCAGCAGCCCATCTGGGAGGGGCATTGATACGCAGTATTTT. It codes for CASSPSGRGIDTQYF.

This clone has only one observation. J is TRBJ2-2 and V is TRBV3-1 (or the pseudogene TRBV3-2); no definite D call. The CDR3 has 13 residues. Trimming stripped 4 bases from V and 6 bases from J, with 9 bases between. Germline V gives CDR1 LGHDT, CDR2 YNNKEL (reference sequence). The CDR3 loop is CASSPGGAGELFF. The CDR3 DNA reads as TGTGCCAGCAGCCCCGGCGGAGCCGGGGAGCTGTTTTTT.

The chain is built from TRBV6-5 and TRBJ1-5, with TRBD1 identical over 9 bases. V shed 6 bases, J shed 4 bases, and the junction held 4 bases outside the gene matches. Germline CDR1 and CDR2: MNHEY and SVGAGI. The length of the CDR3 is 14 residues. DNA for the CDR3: TGTGCCAGCAGCAGGACAGGGGAGAATCAGCCCCAGCATTTT. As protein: CASSRTGENQPQHF.

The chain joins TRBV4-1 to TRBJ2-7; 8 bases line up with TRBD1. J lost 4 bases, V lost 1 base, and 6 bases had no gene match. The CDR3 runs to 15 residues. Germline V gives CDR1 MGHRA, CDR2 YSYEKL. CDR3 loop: CASSQGSQGEYEQYF. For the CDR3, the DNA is TGCGCCAGCAGCCAAGGGTCACAGGGGGAATACGAGCAGTACTTC.

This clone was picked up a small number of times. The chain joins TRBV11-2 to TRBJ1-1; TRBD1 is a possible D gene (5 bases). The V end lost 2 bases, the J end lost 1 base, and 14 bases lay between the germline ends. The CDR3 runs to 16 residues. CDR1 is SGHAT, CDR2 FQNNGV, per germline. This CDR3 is CASSLFGRASNTEAFF. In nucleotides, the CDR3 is TGTGCCAGCAGCTTATTCGGCAGGGCATCGAACACTGAAGCTTTCTTT.

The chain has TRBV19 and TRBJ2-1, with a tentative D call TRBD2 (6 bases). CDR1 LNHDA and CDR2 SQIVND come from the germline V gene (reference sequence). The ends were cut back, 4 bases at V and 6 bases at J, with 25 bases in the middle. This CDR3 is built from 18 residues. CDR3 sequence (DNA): TGTGCCAGTAGTACCCCCTCTTCAGCAGGACTACGGGGCAATGAGCAGTTCTTC. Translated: CASSTPSSAGLRGNEQFF.

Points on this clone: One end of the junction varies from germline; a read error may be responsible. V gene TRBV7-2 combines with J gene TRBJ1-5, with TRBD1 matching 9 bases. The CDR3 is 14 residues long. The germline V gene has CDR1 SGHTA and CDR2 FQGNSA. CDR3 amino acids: CASSLGRGTGPLAF. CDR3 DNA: TGTGCCAGCAGCTTAGGACGCGGGACAGGGCCCCTCGCATTT.

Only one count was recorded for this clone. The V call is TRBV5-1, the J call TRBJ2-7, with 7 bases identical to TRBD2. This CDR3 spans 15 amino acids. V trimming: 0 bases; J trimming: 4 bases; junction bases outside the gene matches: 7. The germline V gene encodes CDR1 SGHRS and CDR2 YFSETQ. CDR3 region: CASSLAGGSRYEQYF. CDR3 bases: TGCGCCAGCAGCTTGGCAGGCGGGAGTAGGTACGAGCAGTACTTC. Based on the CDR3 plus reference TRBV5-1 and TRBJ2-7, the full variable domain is KAGVTQTPRYLIKTRGQQVTLSCSPISGHRSVSWYQQTPGQGLQFLFEYFSETQRNKGNFPGRFSGRQFSNSRSEMNVSTLELGDSALYLCASSLAGGSRYEQYFGPGTRLTVT.

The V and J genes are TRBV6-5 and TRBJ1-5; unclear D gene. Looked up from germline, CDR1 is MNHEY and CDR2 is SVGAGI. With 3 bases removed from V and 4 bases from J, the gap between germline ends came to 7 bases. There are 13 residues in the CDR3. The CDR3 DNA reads TGTGCCAGCAGTTATCGGGAAAATCAGCCCCAGCATTTT. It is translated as CASSYRENQPQHF.

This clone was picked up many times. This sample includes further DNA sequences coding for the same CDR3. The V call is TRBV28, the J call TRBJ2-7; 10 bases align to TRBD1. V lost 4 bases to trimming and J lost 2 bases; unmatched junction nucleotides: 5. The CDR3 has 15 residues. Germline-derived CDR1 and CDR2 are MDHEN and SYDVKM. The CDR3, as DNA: TGTGCCAGCAGTTCACCGGGACAGGGGCCCTACGAGCAGTACTTC. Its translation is CASSSPGQGPYEQYF.

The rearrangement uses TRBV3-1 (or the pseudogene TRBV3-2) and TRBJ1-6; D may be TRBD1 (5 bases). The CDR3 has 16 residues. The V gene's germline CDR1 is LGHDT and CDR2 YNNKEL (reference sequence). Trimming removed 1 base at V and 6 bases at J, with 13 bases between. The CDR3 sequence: CASSQGQGGSNSPLHF. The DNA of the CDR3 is TGTGCCAGCAGCCAAGGGCAGGGAGGCTCTAATTCACCCCTCCACTTT.